What follows is one T cell receptor (beta chain) and its context. This sample was included in a study of control samples from healthy donors and cancer patients. Profiled with immunoSEQ multiplex PCR; TCRdb holds only in-frame clones, not every one. This sample has more than 95,000 clones, with 80% to 90% found just once. V was cut by 0 bases and J by 5 bases, with 13 bases left in between. The CDR3 length is 16 residues. Per germline, CDR1 MNHEY and CDR2 SMNVEV (reference sequence). This clonotype was sampled from a woman in her 50s with colorectal cancer. V usage is TRBV27 and J usage is TRBJ2-2, with D perhaps TRBD2 (6 bases). Sequenced input: PBMCs. CDR3 DNA sequence: TGTGCCAGCAGTTTATCACCGGGAGCCTCAACCGGGGAGCTGTTTTTT. Its protein is CASSLSPGASTGELFF.